This T cell receptor (beta chain) is from a study of blood T cell repertoires in COVID-19. Study in general: Sources were T cells, B-cell-depleted T cells, or PBMCs; the material itself was cDNA or gDNA.

Repertoires were generated with immunoSEQ multiplex PCR, while TCRdb's copy carries only in-frame clones and drops some. Among 65,000 to 80,000 clones, around 79% were seen once, and the ten largest hold around 10%. The sequencing input was peripheral blood. The receptor's source is a man aged 50 to 60 with acute or convalescent COVID-19.

The CDR3 loop reads CASSKPLQGQNQPQHF. The CDR3 DNA follows: TGTGCCAGCAGTAAACCTTTACAGGGCCAAAATCAGCCCCAGCATTTT. The gene calls are TRBV6-2 or TRBV6-3 and TRBJ1-5, with D tentatively TRBD1 (6 bases). CDR3 size: 16 residues. The V end lost 5 bases, the J end lost 4 bases, and 18 bases lay between the germline ends. Germline V gene data show CDR1 as MNHEY and CDR2 as SVGEGT.